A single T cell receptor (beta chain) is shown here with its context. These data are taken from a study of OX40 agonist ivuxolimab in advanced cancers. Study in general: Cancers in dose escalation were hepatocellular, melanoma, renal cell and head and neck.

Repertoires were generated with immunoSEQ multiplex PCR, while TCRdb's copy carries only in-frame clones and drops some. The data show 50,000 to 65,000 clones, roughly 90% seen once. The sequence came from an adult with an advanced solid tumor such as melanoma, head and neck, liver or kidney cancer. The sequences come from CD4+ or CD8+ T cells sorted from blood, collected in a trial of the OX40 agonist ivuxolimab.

CDR3 DNA sequence: TGTGCCAGCAGTTTACCTAGCCTAGGGGCCAACGTCCTGACTTTC. Its translation is CASSLPSLGANVLTF. This rearrangement joins TRBV28 to TRBJ2-6; TRBD2 might be the D (5 bases). The CDR3 loop spans 15 amino acids. Germline V lookup: CDR1 MDHEN, CDR2 SYDVKM. The V gene lost 2 bases and the J gene lost 4 bases, with 9 bases spanning the gap. Full variable domain (remainder filled in from reference TRBV28 and TRBJ2-6): DVKVTQSSRYLVKRTGEKVFLECVQDMDHENMFWYRQDPGLGLRLIYFSYDVKMKEKGDIPEGYSVSREKKERFSLILESASTNQTSMYLCASSLPSLGANVLTFGAGSRLTVL.